The 25 T cell receptor beta chains listed next were all sequenced from one sample in a study of beta chain features in type 1 diabetes. Expressed TCRB transcripts were sequenced because the isolated RNA had all been reverse transcribed beforehand. Sequencing was performed with immunoSEQ multiplex PCR; in TCRdb, only in-frame clones are kept and a portion is missing. The profile shows 150,000 or so clones, about a tenth of them singletons. Source material: central memory CD4+ T cells from blood. These receptors came from a man aged 18 to 29 in good health.

The genes are TRBV18 and TRBJ1-5, with 10 bases aligning to TRBD1. The germline gives CDR1 KGHSH, CDR2 LQKENI. The CDR3 loop spans 16 amino acids. After removal of 5 bases from V and 3 bases from J, the junction contained 7 bases not matched to a gene. The CDR3: CASSSTTGGSNQPQHF. CDR3 DNA: TGTGCCAGCTCATCTACGACAGGGGGCTCCAATCAGCCCCAGCATTTT.

There are many counts of this clone. The gene calls are TRBV25-1 and TRBJ2-2; 13 bases fit TRBD2. Unmatched junction bases numbered 4, after V lost 9 bases and J lost 6 bases. Germline V lookup: CDR1 MGHDK, CDR2 SYGVNS. The CDR3 loop spans 14 amino acids. The CDR3 here is CASTSGGAAGELFF. In DNA form, the CDR3 reads TGTGCCAGTACTAGCGGGGGGGCCGCCGGGGAGCTGTTTTTT.

This clone was seen a few times. The chain is built from TRBV19 and TRBJ2-5, with 8 bases aligning to TRBD2. Trimming cost V 3 bases and J 1 base; bases outside gene matches: 7. The germline gives CDR1 LNHDA, CDR2 SQIVND (reference sequence). The CDR3 totals 16 residues. This chain's CDR3 is CASSMGPGTSQETQYF. The CDR3 DNA reads as TGTGCCAGTAGTATGGGACCCGGGACTAGCCAAGAGACCCAGTACTTC.

The rearrangement joins TRBV5-1 to TRBJ1-4; the match to TRBD1 covers 10 bases. V trimming: 4 bases; J trimming: 5 bases; junction bases outside the gene matches: 2. The CDR3 has 14 residues. Germline-derived CDR1 and CDR2 are SGHRS and YFSETQ. The CDR3 nucleotides read TGCGCCAGCAGCGGGGGACAGGGGAATGAAAAACTGTTTTTT. It encodes CASSGGQGNEKLFF.

The chain carries TRBV6-5 and TRBJ2-5; 9 bases line up with TRBD2. The germline gives CDR1 MNHEY, CDR2 SVGAGI. Trimming removed 7 bases from V and 1 base from J; junction bases left unmatched: 7. CDR3 length: 15 amino acids. Here the CDR3 DNA reads TGTGCCAGCACCCCGGGACTAGCCCCCCAAGAGACCCAGTACTTC. This gives the protein CASTPGLAPQETQYF.

This clone has more than one count but fewer than ten. This chain links TRBV2 with TRBJ2-4; TRBD1 is a possible D gene (5 bases). V was clipped by 1 base and J by 2 bases, with 9 bases between them. CDR1 SNHLY and CDR2 FYNNEI come from the germline V gene. The CDR3 contains 15 residues. CDR3 in amino acids: CASSEGGATKNIQYF. CDR3 in DNA: TGTGCCAGCAGTGAAGGGGGCGCTACCAAAAACATTCAGTACTTC.

The chain combines TRBV5-4 with TRBJ2-7, with a possible D match to TRBD1 (6 bases). The CDR3 contains 14 residues. Germline V gives CDR1 SGHNT, CDR2 YYREEE (reference sequence). V shed 3 bases and J shed 2 bases, with 12 bases lying between them. The CDR3 bases are TGTGCCAGCAGCTACGGACAGTCTCCCTACGAGCAGTACTTC. Amino acids: CASSYGQSPYEQYF.

This clone was counted a few times. The chain employs TRBV5-4 and TRBJ1-5; 10 bases map to TRBD1. Germline CDR1 and CDR2: SGHNT and YYREEE (reference sequence). The CDR3 totals 13 residues. Trimming removed 4 bases from V and 6 bases from J; junction bases left unmatched: 1. The CDR3 reads CASSRQGAQPQHF. As DNA, the CDR3 is TGTGCCAGCAGCAGACAGGGGGCTCAGCCCCAGCATTTT.

The chain couples TRBV5-4 to TRBJ1-2, with D possibly matching TRBD1 (6 bases). V lost 0 bases and J lost 2, with 11 bases in between. Germline CDR1 is SGHNT and CDR2 is YYREEE (reference sequence). The CDR3 has 15 amino acids. In DNA form, the CDR3 reads TGTGCCAGCAGCTTGGGAGACAGGCTCAACTATGGCTACACCTTC. Protein: CASSLGDRLNYGYTF.

This clone has only a few counts. The chain combines TRBV30 with TRBJ1-5; TRBD1 aligns across 7 bases. The CDR3 length is 12 residues. Germline V lookup: CDR1 GTSNPN, CDR2 SVGIG (reference sequence). V trimming: 2 bases; J trimming: 6 bases; junction bases outside the gene matches: 1. In DNA form, the CDR3 reads TGTGCCTGGAGTTCAGGGGGTCAGCCCCAGCATTTT. It is translated as CAWSSGGQPQHF. Based on the CDR3 plus reference TRBV30 and TRBJ1-5, the full variable domain is SQTIHQWPATLVQPVGSPLSLECTVEGTSNPNLYWYRQAAGRGLQLLFYSVGIGQISSEVPQNLSASRPQDRQFILSSKKLLLSDSGFYLCAWSSGGQPQHFGDGTRLSIL.

The chain employs TRBV9 and TRBJ2-7, with 7 bases matching TRBD1. Unmatched junction bases numbered 14, after V lost 4 bases and J lost 4 bases. The CDR3 spans 16 residues. The germline V gene has CDR1 SGDLS and CDR2 YYNGEE. CDR3 in amino acids: CASSPQGQGVTYEQYF. In DNA form, the CDR3 reads TGTGCCAGCAGCCCCCAAGGTCAGGGGGTGACATACGAGCAGTACTTC.

In this sample, this clone turned up a few times. The rearrangement links TRBV18 to TRBJ2-2; D unclear. The CDR3 is made up of 14 amino acids. CDR1 is KGHSH and CDR2 is LQKENI in the germline V gene. Trimming left V 5 bases short and J 1 base short, with 8 bases between. CDR3 sequence reads: CASSYPGNTGELFF. In DNA form, the CDR3 reads TGTGCCAGCTCATATCCAGGGAACACCGGGGAGCTGTTTTTT.

This chain connects TRBV30 to TRBJ2-3; D possibly corresponds to TRBD1 (7 bases). CDR3 size: 15 residues. Germline V CDR1 and CDR2: GTSNPN, SVGIG (reference sequence). Between the trimmed V and J ends, which lost 3 bases and 2 bases, there was a span of 15 bases. In nucleotides, the CDR3 is TGTGCCTGGAGCGCGGAGGGGGCGAACACAGATACGCAGTATTTT. Its translation: CAWSAEGANTDTQYF.

This clone was detected only a few times. The chain is built from TRBV7-3 and TRBJ2-5; 7 nucleotides align to TRBD2. The germline gives CDR1 SGHTA, CDR2 FQGTGA. The V gene end was trimmed by 2 bases and the J gene end by 4 bases; junction bases not matched to a gene: 10. CDR3 length: 16 residues. Written as DNA, the CDR3 is TGTGCCAGCAGCTTAGGCTCGGGCACGGGAGGAGAGACCCAGTACTTC. Translating gives CASSLGSGTGGETQYF.

This clone was observed a few times. The chain joins TRBV7-2 to TRBJ2-3; 13 positions agree with TRBD2. V lost 5 bases, J lost 6 bases, and 8 bases stayed unmatched. Germline V lookup: CDR1 SGHTA, CDR2 FQGNSA. The CDR3 extends over 16 amino acids. CDR3 nucleotides: TGTGCCAGCAGCATTACTAGCGGGGGGGCAGCGGATACGCAGTATTTT. Residues: CASSITSGGAADTQYF.

This clone was counted between two and nine times. The chain couples TRBV27 to TRBJ1-1; the match to TRBD1 covers 7 bases. The CDR3 spans 13 residues. V shed 9 bases, J shed 0 bases, and the junction held 4 bases outside the gene matches. Germline loops: CDR1 MNHEY, CDR2 SMNVEV (reference sequence). For the CDR3, the DNA is TGTGCCAGTAGGGACAGCATGAACACTGAAGCTTTCTTT. This codes for CASRDSMNTEAFF.

This chain joins TRBV7-2 and TRBJ2-1; tentatively, D is TRBD2 (5 bases). CDR1 and CDR2 from the germline V gene are SGHTA and FQGNSA. Trimming removed 3 bases from V and 1 base from J, with 10 bases in between. The CDR3 is 15 amino acids. CDR3 in amino acids: CASSFSGLSYNEQFF. The CDR3 coding sequence is TGTGCCAGCAGCTTTTCGGGGTTATCCTACAATGAGCAGTTCTTC.

Only a few counts were recorded for this clone. The chain employs TRBV30 and TRBJ1-6, with 10 positions matching TRBD1. The CDR3 runs 15 residues. The V and J ends lost 3 bases and 7 bases, in that order; junction bases with no gene match: 6. The V gene's germline CDR1 is GTSNPN and CDR2 SVGIG (reference sequence). The CDR3 DNA reads as TGTGCCTGGAGGACAGGGGGCCATTGGAATTCACCCCTCCACTTT. Amino acid sequence: CAWRTGGHWNSPLHF.

V is TRBV29-1 and J is TRBJ2-7, with TRBD1 identical over 7 bases. CDR1 and CDR2 from the germline V gene are SQVTM and ANQGSEA. J was trimmed by 0 bases and V by 7 bases; bases with no gene match: 9. The CDR3 is 14 amino acids. The CDR3 sequence: CSALDRKNSYEQYF. The CDR3 DNA follows: TGCAGCGCCCTGGACAGGAAAAACTCCTACGAGCAGTACTTC.

This clone was counted only a few times. This sequence joins TRBV6-6 and TRBJ1-2, with TRBD1 matching 7 bases. V dropped 6 bases and J dropped 2; count of bases not matched to a gene: 6. The CDR3 is made up of 14 amino acids. Germline-derived CDR1 and CDR2 are MNHNY and SVGAGI (reference sequence). DNA of the CDR3: TGTGCCAGCAGGAACCGGGACAGCAACTATGGCTACACCTTC. Encoded protein: CASRNRDSNYGYTF.

V and J are TRBV7-2 and TRBJ2-5; 10 nucleotides align to TRBD2. The germline V gene encodes CDR1 SGHTA and CDR2 FQGNSA. The CDR3 sequence is 17 residues long. J gave up 1 base and V 0 bases, and 5 bases lay outside the gene matches. The CDR3 here is CASSLASSGGAQETQYF. In nucleotides, the CDR3 is TGTGCCAGCAGCTTAGCATCCAGCGGGGGGGCCCAAGAGACCCAGTACTTC.

This clone appeared a few times. V usage is TRBV25-1 and J usage is TRBJ2-1; TRBD1 might be the D (6 bases). With 5 bases removed from V and 8 bases from J, the gap between germline ends came to 16 bases. Germline values: CDR1 MGHDK, CDR2 SYGVNS. CDR3 length: 14 residues. CDR3 nucleotide sequence: TGTGCCAGCAGTCCAGGGGAAGGCCACGATGAGCAGTTCTTC. It specifies CASSPGEGHDEQFF.

The rearrangement joins TRBV7-6 to TRBJ1-1, with D uncertain. Germline V gives CDR1 SGHVS, CDR2 FNYEAQ. This CDR3 is 13 amino acids long. V was cut by 3 bases and J by 3 bases, with 8 bases left in between. DNA of the CDR3: TGTGCCAGCAGCTTTGAAAGAGACACTGAAGCTTTCTTT. Amino acids: CASSFERDTEAFF.

This clone was seen a few times. This CDR3 is CASSLYSLFGSPLHF. The DNA of the CDR3 is TGTGCCAGCAGCTTGTACTCACTGTTTGGTTCACCCCTCCACTTT. The chain has TRBV5-6 and TRBJ1-6; no definite D call. Germline values: CDR1 SGHDT, CDR2 YYEEEE. The V end lost 1 base, the J end lost 9 bases, and 14 bases lay between the germline ends. This CDR3 spans 15 amino acids.

This sequence joins TRBV5-1 and TRBJ1-4; TRBD1 aligns across 10 bases. With 4 bases clipped from V and 8 bases from J, the junction kept 5 bases outside the gene matches. Looked up from germline, CDR1 is SGHRS and CDR2 is YFSETQ. The CDR3 runs 14 residues. In DNA form, the CDR3 reads TGCGCCAGCAGCCGGGGGACAGGGGAGGAAAAACTGTTTTTT. Translating gives CASSRGTGEEKLFF.